This T cell receptor beta chain was retrieved from a study of neurological immune-mediated disorders. Findings and limits, study-wide: There were no CDR3 amino acid sequences shared by expanded clones across subjects, a result suggesting private repertoires in all groups. The greatest degree of TCR clonal expansion was observed in HTLV-1-associated myelopathy, with the lowest in multiple sclerosis, below that of healthy controls.

Indicated time point: technical triplicate 3. In its sample, this clonotype was seen many times. What it binds is not known. The cDNA was generated through 5'RACE incorporating 10-nucleotide random UMIs. TCRdb passed the 5' RACE reads through MiXCR, listing each CDR3 protein once. This sample yields some 48,000 distinct CDR3 sequences, of which about 22% are seen a single time; 3.5% to 5% belongs to the top ten. Germline-derived CDR1 and CDR2 are SGHRS and YFSETQ. The CDR3 spans 12 residues. The ends were cut back, 7 bases at V and 7 bases at J, with 12 bases in the middle. Sequencing was carried out using PBMCs. This clonotype was obtained from a man aged 60-69 years with HTLV-1-associated myelopathy (HAM/TSP). The chain recombines TRBV5-1 with TRBJ2-1; possibly TRBD1 for D (6 bases). CDR3 loop: CASATGPNEQFF. Here the CDR3 DNA reads TGCGCCAGCGCGACAGGACCTAATGAGCAGTTCTTC.